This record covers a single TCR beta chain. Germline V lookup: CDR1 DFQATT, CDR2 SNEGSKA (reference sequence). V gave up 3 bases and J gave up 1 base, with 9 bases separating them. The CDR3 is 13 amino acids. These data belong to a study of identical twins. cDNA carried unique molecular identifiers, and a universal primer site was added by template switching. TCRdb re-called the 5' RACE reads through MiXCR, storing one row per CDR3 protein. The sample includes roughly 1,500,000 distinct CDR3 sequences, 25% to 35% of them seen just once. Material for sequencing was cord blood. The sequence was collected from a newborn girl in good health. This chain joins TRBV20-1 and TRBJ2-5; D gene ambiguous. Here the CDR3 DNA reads TGCAGTGCTAGGTTTAATCCCCAAGAGACCCAGTACTTC. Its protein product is CSARFNPQETQYF.